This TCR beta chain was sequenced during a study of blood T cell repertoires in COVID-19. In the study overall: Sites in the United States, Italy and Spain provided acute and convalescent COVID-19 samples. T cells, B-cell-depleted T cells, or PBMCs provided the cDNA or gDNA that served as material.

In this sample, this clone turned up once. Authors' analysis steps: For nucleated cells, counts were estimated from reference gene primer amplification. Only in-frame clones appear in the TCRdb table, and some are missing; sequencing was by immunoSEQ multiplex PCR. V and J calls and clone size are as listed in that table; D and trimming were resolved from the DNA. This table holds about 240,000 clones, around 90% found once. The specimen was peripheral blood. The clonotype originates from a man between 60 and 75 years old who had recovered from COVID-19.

CDR3 nucleotide sequence: TGTGCCAGCAGTTCAAGTGGACAGGGGAACTATGGCTACACCTTC. It encodes CASSSSGQGNYGYTF. The chain couples TRBV6-6 to TRBJ1-2; 9 nucleotides align to TRBD1. V dropped 4 bases and J dropped 2; count of bases not matched to a gene: 5. Looked up from germline, CDR1 is MNHNY and CDR2 is SVGAGI (reference sequence). There are 15 residues in the CDR3.